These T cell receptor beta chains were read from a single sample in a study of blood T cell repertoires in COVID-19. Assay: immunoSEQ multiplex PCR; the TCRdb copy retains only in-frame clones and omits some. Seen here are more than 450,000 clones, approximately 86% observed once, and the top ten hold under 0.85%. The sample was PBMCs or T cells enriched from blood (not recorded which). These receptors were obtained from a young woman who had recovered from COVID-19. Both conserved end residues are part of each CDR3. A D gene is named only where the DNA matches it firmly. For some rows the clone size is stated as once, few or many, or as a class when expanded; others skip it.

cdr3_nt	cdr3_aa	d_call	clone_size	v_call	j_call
TGTGCCAGCAGCTCGACCGGGACAGGGGCAGATACGCAGTATTTT	CASSSTGTGADTQYF	TRBD1	.	TRBV5-6	TRBJ2-3
TGCGCCAGCAGTGAGTCGGTAGCCCCGGGGGAGCAGTTCTTC	CASSESVAPGEQFF	.	.	TRBV10-1	TRBJ2-1
TGTGCCAGCAGCTTAAGTCCAGGGGGAGACACCATATATTTT	CASSLSPGGDTIYF	TRBD1	.	TRBV7-6	TRBJ1-3
TGTGCCAGCAGCTTAGTAGGAGGGACCGGGACAGGCGCCTACGAGCAGTACTTC	CASSLVGGTGTGAYEQYF	TRBD1	.	TRBV11-2	TRBJ2-7
TGTGCCAGCAGCTTGGCTCAGGGGCCCTATAATTCACCCCTCCACTTT	CASSLAQGPYNSPLHF	.	few	TRBV5-8	TRBJ1-6
TGTGCCAGTAGTATGGGGGGTCTTTTCTATGGCTACACCTTC	CASSMGGLFYGYTF	.	.	TRBV19	TRBJ1-2
TGTGCCAGCAGCTTGAGTACTGGGGGCAATTCACCCCTCCACTTT	CASSLSTGGNSPLHF	.	.	TRBV5-4	TRBJ1-6
TGTGCCAGCAGTGTTGGTCAGGGGGCGACACAGAACTATGGCTACACCTTC	CASSVGQGATQNYGYTF	TRBD1	.	TRBV2	TRBJ1-2
TGTGCCAGCAGCTTAGTCGATAGAACCTACAATGAGCAGTTCTTC	CASSLVDRTYNEQFF	.	.	TRBV5-4	TRBJ2-1
TGTGCCACCAGCAGAGTAAATGAAAAACTGTTTTTT	CATSRVNEKLFF	.	.	TRBV15	TRBJ1-4
TGTGCCAGCAGTGAAGGGCCTCCCGGCTACACCTTC	CASSEGPPGYTF	.	.	TRBV6-1	TRBJ1-2
TGTGCTAGTGGATCACAAGAGACCCAGTACTTC	CASGSQETQYF	.	once	TRBV12-5	TRBJ2-5
TGTGCCAGCAGCTTAGCTCCGAGCAATCAGCCCCAGCATTTT	CASSLAPSNQPQHF	.	.	TRBV7-2	TRBJ1-5
TGTGCCAGCAGCCCACCTCCTGAGGGGGGGCCGAACACTGAAGCTTTCTTT	CASSPPPEGGPNTEAFF	.	.	TRBV28	TRBJ1-1
TGTGCCAGCAGCCAAGACGGGGGGGACTATGGCTACACCTTC	CASSQDGGDYGYTF	.	.	TRBV3-1/TRBV3-2	TRBJ1-2
TGTGCCAGCAGTTTTCAACTCCTAAACCCAGGTTCACCCCTCCACTTT	CASSFQLLNPGSPLHF	.	.	TRBV6-5	TRBJ1-6
TGTGCCAGCAGAGAAGACAGTGCTAGCACAGATACGCAGTATTTT	CASREDSASTDTQYF	.	.	TRBV2	TRBJ2-3
TGTGCCACCGCGGACAATTTGGGTGCTATGGGTCAGCCCCAGCATTTT	CATADNLGAMGQPQHF	.	once	TRBV19	TRBJ1-5
TGTGCCAGCGGCGTGGCGGGGAGTGGCTACACCTTC	CASGVAGSGYTF	.	.	TRBV28	TRBJ1-2
TGTGCCAGCAGCCCGACTCCTCTCTACGAGCAGTACTTC	CASSPTPLYEQYF	.	.	TRBV7-2	TRBJ2-7
TGTGCCAGCAGCTTGGACAGGGCTGACTATGGCTACACCTTC	CASSLDRADYGYTF	.	.	TRBV5-5	TRBJ1-2
TGTGCCACCTCAGGTTCGGGAAACACCATATATTTT	CATSGSGNTIYF	.	.	TRBV6-5	TRBJ1-3